Below, 28 T cell receptor beta chains from the same sample are listed, as sequenced in a study of T cell responses to AZD1222 COVID-19 vaccine. Profiling relied on immunoSEQ multiplex PCR, and the TCRdb table lists in-frame clones only, not all of them. The sample has about 59,000 clones, approximately 89% seen once; the top ten hold about 6.3%. Sequencing was performed on peripheral blood, taken 28 days after the second AZD1222 dose. These receptor sequences come from an adult who received the AZD1222 COVID-19 vaccine.

This clone was seen only once. This chain uses TRBV2 with TRBJ2-7, with D hard to call. The V end lost 2 bases, the J end lost 6 bases, and 14 bases lay between the germline ends. This CDR3 is 14 amino acids long. Germline V gives CDR1 SNHLY, CDR2 FYNNEI. CDR3 nucleotides: TGTGCCAGCAGTGAAAGCGTCAGGTCGGGCGAGCAGTACTTC. This translates into CASSESVRSGEQYF.

The chain uses TRBV28 and TRBJ2-7; a possible D gene is TRBD1 (5 bases). CDR1 is MDHEN and CDR2 is SYDVKM in the germline V gene. Trimming left V 3 bases short and J 0 bases short, with 18 bases between. This CDR3 contains 17 residues. This chain's CDR3 is CASSFSRATFPSYEQYF. The CDR3 DNA follows: TGTGCCAGCAGTTTTAGCAGGGCGACTTTCCCCTCCTACGAGCAGTACTTC. Using reference TRBV28 and TRBJ2-7 for the parts outside the CDR3, the full variable domain is DVKVTQSSRYLVKRTGEKVFLECVQDMDHENMFWYRQDPGLGLRLIYFSYDVKMKEKGDIPEGYSVSREKKERFSLILESASTNQTSMYLCASSFSRATFPSYEQYFGPGTRLTVT.

V and J are TRBV5-6 and TRBJ1-1; 7 positions match TRBD1. This CDR3 region has 13 residues. Trimming took 6 bases from V and 4 from J; bases not matched to a gene: 6. Germline CDR1 is SGHDT and CDR2 is YYEEEE. CDR3 region: CASNRQGRTEAFF. The CDR3 bases are TGTGCCAGCAACCGACAGGGTCGCACTGAAGCTTTCTTT.

The gene calls are TRBV28 and TRBJ1-1; no reliable D call. The CDR3 length is 16 residues. From germline, CDR1 is MDHEN and CDR2 SYDVKM. The V end lost 8 bases, the J end lost 0 bases, and 19 bases lay between the germline ends. The CDR3 DNA reads TGTGCCAGCTGTGAACGGGTAGGCTTCTTGAACACTGAAGCTTTCTTT. Translation gives CASCERVGFLNTEAFF.

The chain uses TRBV19 and TRBJ2-5; TRBD1 matches 8 bases. After removal of 4 bases from V and 2 bases from J, the junction contained 3 bases not matched to a gene. In germline, CDR1 is LNHDA, CDR2 SQIVND (reference sequence). This CDR3 is 14 amino acids long. CDR3 loop: CASSRGQAQETQYF. DNA for the CDR3: TGTGCCAGTAGTAGGGGACAGGCTCAAGAGACCCAGTACTTC.

This sequence joins TRBV19 and TRBJ1-4; 8 bases map to TRBD1. The V and J ends lost 5 bases and 6 bases, in that order; junction bases with no gene match: 5. CDR3 length equals 14 residues. CDR1 is LNHDA, CDR2 SQIVND, per germline (reference sequence). For the CDR3, the DNA is TGTGCCAGTAGTGCGGACAGGGCCTATGAAAAACTGTTTTTT. Protein product: CASSADRAYEKLFF.

The count of this clone is one. The chain carries TRBV9 and TRBJ2-1; D is unresolved. The V end was cut by 0 bases, the J end by 6 bases, with 16 bases between. This CDR3 spans 16 amino acids. Germline V lookup: CDR1 SGDLS, CDR2 YYNGEE. CDR3 residues: CASSVVSQATVNEQFF. The CDR3 nucleotides are TGTGCCAGCAGCGTAGTCTCGCAGGCCACTGTCAATGAGCAGTTCTTC.

The chain employs TRBV28 and TRBJ1-1, with D possibly being TRBD1 (5 bases). Germline values: CDR1 MDHEN, CDR2 SYDVKM. V was shortened by 5 bases and J by 11 bases, with 15 bases between the two germline ends. The CDR3 loop spans 12 amino acids. This CDR3 reads CASSLSDRGAFF. The CDR3 DNA follows: TGTGCCAGCAGTCTATCGGACCGGGGGGCTTTCTTT.

The genes are TRBV19 and TRBJ2-7; D is possibly TRBD1 (5 bases). The V and J ends lost 6 bases and 0 bases respectively, with 9 bases between them. The CDR3 consists of 13 residues. CDR1 and CDR2 (germline): LNHDA, SQIVND (reference sequence). The CDR3 region is CASRGPSSYEQYF. The CDR3 nucleotides are TGTGCCAGTAGGGGGCCCTCCTCCTACGAGCAGTACTTC.

This clone showed up just a few times. This chain connects TRBV19 to TRBJ2-7, with 7 bases identical to TRBD2. Unmatched junction bases numbered 2, after V lost 9 bases and J lost 3 bases. Germline V lookup: CDR1 LNHDA, CDR2 SQIVND (reference sequence). This CDR3 comprises 11 residues. DNA for the CDR3: TGTGCCAGCGGGGACTACTACGAGCAGTACTTC. This translates into CASGDYYEQYF.

The V call is TRBV5-5, the J call TRBJ2-3; D gene uncertain. This CDR3 contains 14 residues. CDR1 and CDR2 from the germline V gene are SGHKS and YYEKEE (reference sequence). Trimming shortened V by 1 base and J by 0 bases, and 6 bases separated the two germline ends. The CDR3: CASSLIGSTDTQYF. The CDR3 nucleotides read TGTGCCAGCAGCTTGATAGGAAGCACAGATACGCAGTATTTT.

The CDR3 spells CSVESDTEAFF. The CDR3 DNA sequence: TGCAGCGTTGAGTCTGACACTGAAGCTTTCTTT. V usage is TRBV29-1 and J usage is TRBJ1-1; D is ambiguous. Germline loops: CDR1 SQVTM, CDR2 ANQGSEA. Trimming pared 3 bases from V and 3 bases from J, leaving 5 bases between. The CDR3 has 11 amino acids. Filled out from reference TRBV29-1 and TRBJ1-1, the complete variable domain reads SAVISQKPSRDICQRGTSLTIQCQVDSQVTMMFWYRQQPGQSLTLIATANQGSEATYESGFVIDKFPISRPNLTFSTLTVSNMSPEDSSIYLCSVESDTEAFFGQGTRLTVV.

The CDR3 sequence: CATTAGTSGEGYNEQFF. The CDR3 DNA reads TGTGCCACCACCGCCGGGACTAGCGGGGAAGGGTACAATGAGCAGTTCTTC. The rearrangement uses TRBV24-1 and TRBJ2-1; 13 nucleotides agree with TRBD2. CDR1 is KGHDR, CDR2 SFDVKD, per germline. The CDR3 has 17 residues. V trimming: 8 bases; J trimming: 4 bases; junction bases outside the gene matches: 10.

The rearrangement uses TRBV6-5 and TRBJ2-7, with D uncertain. V was shortened by 0 bases and J by 0 bases, with 9 bases between the two germline ends. The CDR3 runs 15 residues. Germline lookup yields CDR1 MNHEY and CDR2 SVGAGI. This CDR3 reads CASSYSTSPSYEQYF. The CDR3, as DNA: TGTGCCAGCAGTTACTCGACCAGCCCCTCCTACGAGCAGTACTTC.

This clone appeared once. One end of the junction varies from germline; a read error may be responsible. This rearrangement joins TRBV9 to TRBJ1-6; tentative D call: TRBD1 (5 bases). The germline V gene has CDR1 SGDLS and CDR2 YYNGEE. The CDR3 spans 14 residues. Here the CDR3 reads CASSAGTANSPFHF. As DNA, the CDR3 is TGTGCCAGCAGCGCCGGGACCGCCAACTCACCCTTCCACTTT.

This rearrangement joins TRBV6-5 to TRBJ2-4; 10 nucleotides line up with TRBD2. CDR1 and CDR2 from the germline V gene are MNHEY and SVGAGI. After removal of 7 bases from V and 0 bases from J, the junction contained 3 bases not matched to a gene. The CDR3 runs 15 residues. This CDR3 is CASTSGGKAKNIQYF. The CDR3 coding sequence is TGTGCCAGCACTAGCGGGGGAAAAGCCAAAAACATTCAGTACTTC.

This clone was observed a single time. The chain has TRBV7-2 and TRBJ2-3; 8 nucleotides align to TRBD1. The ends lost 5 bases at V and 1 base at J; junction bases unmatched: 2. The CDR3 totals 14 residues. The V gene's germline CDR1 is SGHTA and CDR2 FQGNSA. CDR3 bases: TGTGCCAGCAGCCGGGACAGGCGCACAGATACGCAGTATTTT. Protein: CASSRDRRTDTQYF.

The rearrangement links TRBV18 to TRBJ2-1, with TRBD2 matching over 9 bases. Germline V gives CDR1 KGHSH, CDR2 LQKENI. The CDR3 has 16 residues. V lost 4 bases, J lost 3 bases, and 7 bases stayed unmatched. CDR3 loop: CASSRASGTSYNEQFF. CDR3 sequence (DNA): TGTGCCAGCTCACGGGCTAGCGGGACGAGCTACAATGAGCAGTTCTTC.

The rearrangement links TRBV9 to TRBJ1-6; D gene ambiguous. The CDR3 is 14 residues long. V lost 3 bases and J 9 bases, leaving 13 bases between the germline ends. In germline, CDR1 is SGDLS, CDR2 YYNGEE. The CDR3 here is CASSEGFVGSPLHF. In nucleotides, the CDR3 is TGTGCCAGCAGCGAGGGCTTTGTAGGTTCACCCCTCCACTTT.

This chain links TRBV4-1 with TRBJ2-1; 14 nucleotides line up with TRBD2. Per the germline V gene, CDR1 is MGHRA and CDR2 is YSYEKL. This CDR3 is 16 amino acids long. The junction had 11 bases not matched to a gene; V was cut back by 6 bases and J by 10 bases. This CDR3 is CASSQGSGLAGEEQFF. The CDR3 coding sequence is TGCGCCAGCAGTCAGGGGTCGGGACTAGCGGGAGAGGAGCAGTTCTTC.

This chain joins TRBV4-1 and TRBJ1-4; D call uncertain. Between the trimmed V and J ends, which lost 0 bases and 4 bases, there was a span of 9 bases. This CDR3 contains 15 residues. The V gene's germline CDR1 is MGHRA and CDR2 YSYEKL. The CDR3 here is CASSQEYSLNEKLFF. CDR3 nucleotides: TGCGCCAGCAGCCAAGAATACAGCCTTAATGAAAAACTGTTTTTT.

The chain couples TRBV28 to TRBJ1-6, with 9 bases matching TRBD1. Germline-derived CDR1 and CDR2 are MDHEN and SYDVKM. The CDR3 is made up of 16 amino acids. J was trimmed by 8 bases and V by 4 bases; bases with no gene match: 9. The CDR3 nucleotides are TGTGCCAGCAGTTCTTGGGACAGGGCAAAAGATTCACCCCTCCACTTT. The encoded protein is CASSSWDRAKDSPLHF.

V gene TRBV9 combines with J gene TRBJ1-1, with a weak D call TRBD1 (6 bases). The germline CDR1 and CDR2 sequences are SGDLS and YYNGEE. This CDR3 is 15 amino acids long. V lost 5 bases and J 0 bases, leaving 14 bases between the germline ends. The CDR3 bases are TGTGCCAGCAGTGCGGCAGGGGTAATGAACACTGAAGCTTTCTTT. Protein: CASSAAGVMNTEAFF.

The rearrangement joins TRBV27 to TRBJ2-1; 10 nucleotides line up with TRBD2. This CDR3 is built from 15 residues. CDR1 MNHEY and CDR2 SMNVEV come from the germline V gene (reference sequence). Germline trimming cut 5 bases from V and 1 base from J; bases unmatched to any gene: 2. The CDR3 region has the DNA TGTGCCAGCAGTCCTAGCGGGAGTTCCTACAATGAGCAGTTCTTC. Protein: CASSPSGSSYNEQFF.

This clone was seen a handful of times. The gene calls are TRBV24-1 and TRBJ2-2; D ambiguous. The CDR3 is 13 amino acids. Germline CDR1 reads KGHDR; CDR2 reads SFDVKD. V gave up 4 bases and J gave up 2 bases, with 4 bases separating them. The CDR3 spells CATSDQNTGELFF. DNA for the CDR3: TGTGCCACCAGTGACCAAAACACCGGGGAGCTGTTTTTT.

The chain uses TRBV6-2 or TRBV6-3 and TRBJ2-5, with TRBD2 as a possible D gene (6 bases). The CDR3 length is 12 residues. Germline V gene sequence: CDR1 MNHEY, CDR2 SVGEGT. V was shortened by 2 bases and J by 7 bases, with 8 bases between the two germline ends. The CDR3, as DNA: TGTGCCAGCAGTTACGGGCGGGGGACCCAGTACTTC. Amino acids: CASSYGRGTQYF.

This chain joins TRBV6-2 or TRBV6-3 and TRBJ2-5; 9 positions match TRBD2. This CDR3 has 14 residues. J gave up 5 bases and V 6 bases, and 7 bases lay outside the gene matches. Germline V gives CDR1 MNHEY, CDR2 SVGEGT. The DNA of the CDR3 is TGTGCCAGCAGCAGGGGACTAGCTCGGGAGACCCAGTACTTC. It codes for CASSRGLARETQYF.

The chain carries TRBV2 and TRBJ1-2; D unresolved. Trimming removed 2 bases at V and 6 bases at J, with 10 bases between. CDR3 length: 13 amino acids. Germline CDR1 is SNHLY and CDR2 is FYNNEI. CDR3 nucleotides: TGTGCCAGCAGTGAACGGACTTTCAATGGCTACACCTTC. Encoded protein: CASSERTFNGYTF.